What follows describes a single T cell receptor beta chain. Unique molecular identifiers were incorporated when the TCRbeta library was constructed. TCRdb re-called the PCR reads with MiXCR, one entry per CDR3 protein. The sample carries approximately 490,000 distinct CDR3 sequences, 10% recorded once. This specimen belongs to a study of T-cell reconstitution after alpha-beta-depleted transplantation in children. The sample consisted of PBMCs, taken before TCRalphabeta/CD19-depleted stem cell transplant. The sequence was collected from a child aged 2-15 years with inherited bone marrow failure, due to receive a stem cell transplant.

The CDR3 is CAISEPGRVYEQYF. CDR3 nucleotide sequence: TGTGCCATCAGTGAGCCCGGACGGGTCTACGAGCAGTACTTC. V gene TRBV10-3 combines with J gene TRBJ2-7; no clear D gene. Trimming pared 2 bases from V and 3 bases from J, leaving 11 bases between. The CDR3 contains 14 residues. Germline loops: CDR1 ENHRY, CDR2 SYGVKD.